This T cell receptor (beta chain) emerged from a study of T cells in Graves' hyperthyroidism and ophthalmopathy. Whole-study findings and limits: Blood shared most expanded thyroid clonotypes above 0.001.

Ophthalmopathy cases scored 3 or more on the Clinical Activity Score and 4 or more on NOSPECS grade, with duration below 3 months. Uncontrolled infection, other autoimmune disease, pregnancy or lactation excluded patients. PBMCs stemmed from approximately 9.1 ml fresh peripheral blood. The germline V gene encodes CDR1 MDHEN and CDR2 SYDVKM. CDR3 length: 18 amino acids. V shed 5 bases and J 7 bases; nucleotides not matched to a gene: 20. There were TCR beta CDR3 regions amplified from RNA transcripts. TCR CDR3 regions were first amplified by RT-PCR with HTBI primers. TCRdb analysed the multiplex PCR reads with MiXCR anew, one entry per CDR3 protein. This repertoire shows about 520,000 distinct CDR3 sequences, approximately 25% found once; its top ten account for about 11%. To note about this clonotype: The antigen is undetermined.

Sequenced: blood. This clonotype originated in a woman aged 25 to 39 with Graves' ophthalmopathy. The chain links TRBV28 to TRBJ2-7; 10 bases fit TRBD2. CDR3 in DNA: TGTGCCAGCAGTCTTAGTGCAGGAGGGCTAGCGGGAGATGAAGAGCAGTACTTC. This codes for CASSLSAGGLAGDEEQYF.